These 25 T cell receptor beta chains came from one sample sequenced in a study of early T cells in non-severe SARS-CoV-2 infection. MiXCR, applied by TCRdb to the 5' RACE reads, yields one record per CDR3 protein. In the table there are about 57,000 distinct CDR3 sequences, 13% of which are singletons. The sequenced sample consisted of whole blood. The receptor source for this set is an adult who was a healthcare worker with PCR-confirmed SARS-CoV-2 infection or an uninfected control (not recorded which).

The chain recombines TRBV29-1 with TRBJ2-7; 8 bases agree with TRBD2. V trimming: 4 bases; J trimming: 4 bases; junction bases outside the gene matches: 6. Germline loops: CDR1 SQVTM, CDR2 ANQGSEA. The CDR3 has 13 amino acids. The DNA for the CDR3 is TGCAGCGTTGGGCAACGGGGGGGTTACGAGCAGTACTTC. It encodes CSVGQRGGYEQYF.

Notes on this clonotype: This may be a read error, as it is one base from a much larger clone. V is TRBV3-1 and J is TRBJ2-2; D possibly corresponds to TRBD2 (6 bases). CDR3 length equals 14 residues. Germline V gene lookup returns CDR1 LGHDT and CDR2 YNNKEL (reference sequence). V was cut by 4 bases and J by 1 base, with 7 bases left in between. Here the CDR3 reads CASSPGLNTGELFF. CDR3 DNA sequence: TGTGCCAGCAGCCCGGGACTGAACACCGGGGAGCTGTTTTTT.

This clonotype was seen repeatedly, ten times or more. J is TRBJ1-1 and V is TRBV29-1; D is uncertain. The V and J ends lost 2 bases and 4 bases respectively, with 5 bases between them. The length of the CDR3 is 11 residues. Germline V gives CDR1 SQVTM, CDR2 ANQGSEA. CDR3 protein: CSVEWGTEAFF. The DNA of the CDR3 is TGCAGCGTTGAATGGGGCACTGAAGCTTTCTTT.

This clonotype was detected only a few times. The V call is TRBV9, the J call TRBJ2-1; the D is unclear. The V and J ends lost 7 bases and 6 bases respectively, with 14 bases between them. The CDR3 length is 13 residues. Germline V gene lookup returns CDR1 SGDLS and CDR2 YYNGEE. The CDR3 DNA sequence: TGTGCCAGCGATGACCCTACCGGCAATGAGCAGTTCTTC. Residues: CASDDPTGNEQFF.

At least ten counts were recorded for this clonotype. This sequence joins TRBV15 and TRBJ2-7; D may correspond to TRBD1 or TRBD2 (5 bases each). The CDR3 is 15 residues long. V was trimmed by 0 bases and J by 12 bases, leaving 21 bases between them. Per the germline V gene, CDR1 is LNHNV and CDR2 is YYDKDF (reference sequence). The CDR3 DNA reads as TGTGCCACCAGCAGAGATCTATCGGGACCGAATATATTGTACTTC. It codes for CATSRDLSGPNILYF.

This clonotype has ten or more counts. The V gene is TRBV5-4, the J gene TRBJ2-1; the D gene is possibly TRBD2 (6 bases). Trimming took 5 bases from V and 9 from J, leaving 12 bases between them. Germline V gene sequence: CDR1 SGHNT, CDR2 YYREEE (reference sequence). The CDR3 totals 12 residues. The DNA for the CDR3 is TGTGCCAGCAGGGGGGGATATTCTGAGCAGTTCTTC. It codes for CASRGGYSEQFF.

In its sample, this clonotype was seen many times. V usage is TRBV6-2 or TRBV6-3 and J usage is TRBJ1-6, with 9 bases fitting TRBD1. Germline trimming cut 5 bases from V and 9 bases from J; bases unmatched to any gene: 5. Per the germline V gene, CDR1 is MNHEY and CDR2 is SVGEGT. CDR3 length: 14 residues. CDR3 amino acids: CASSDGQGISPLHF. Here the CDR3 DNA reads TGTGCCAGCAGTGACGGACAGGGGATTTCACCCCTCCACTTT.

This clonotype occurred once. The gene calls are TRBV30 and TRBJ1-4; D not certain. The CDR3 totals 15 residues. Germline CDR1 GTSNPN, CDR2 SVGIG (reference sequence). V was clipped by 0 bases and J by 3 bases, with 11 bases between them. CDR3 loop: CAWSVIWGSNEKLFF. In nucleotides, the CDR3 is TGTGCCTGGAGTGTCATCTGGGGATCTAATGAAAAACTGTTTTTT. The full variable domain, in which reference TRBV30 and TRBJ1-4 provide the parts outside the CDR3, is SQTIHQWPATLVQPVGSPLSLECTVEGTSNPNLYWYRQAAGRGLQLLFYSVGIGQISSEVPQNLSASRPQDRQFILSSKKLLLSDSGFYLCAWSVIWGSNEKLFFGSGTQLSVL.

The DNA for the CDR3 is TGTGCCAGCAGCCCCCGGGACGGCGGCACTGAAGCTTTCTTT. It translates to CASSPRDGGTEAFF. The V gene is TRBV7-6, the J gene TRBJ1-1, with D perhaps matching TRBD1 (5 bases). The CDR3 runs to 14 residues. CDR1 is SGHVS, CDR2 FNYEAQ, per germline. The V end lost 5 bases, the J end lost 4 bases, and 14 bases lay between the germline ends.

With respect to this clonotype: A much larger clone differs from this one at a single base, so this may be a read error. This rearrangement joins TRBV7-8 to TRBJ1-6, with D hard to call. The CDR3 contains 15 residues. CDR1 and CDR2 (germline): SGHVS, FQNEAQ. CDR3: CACSSSRTYNSPLHF. The CDR3 coding sequence is TGTGCCTGCAGCTCGTCCCGTACCTATAATTCACCCCTCCACTTT.

A few counts support this clonotype. The rearrangement joins TRBV30 to TRBJ2-7; 10 nucleotides agree with TRBD2. Germline assignment: CDR1 GTSNPN and CDR2 SVGIG (reference sequence). Trimming cost V 2 bases and J 1 base; bases outside gene matches: 8. This CDR3 is built from 16 residues. The CDR3: CAWSPSRTSGSYEQYF. DNA of the CDR3: TGTGCCTGGAGTCCCTCAAGGACTAGCGGATCCTACGAGCAGTACTTC.

This clonotype was seen many times. CDR3 in amino acids: CASSLRGMNTEAFF. CDR3 DNA sequence: TGTGCCAGCAGCTTGAGGGGGATGAACACTGAAGCTTTCTTT. V usage is TRBV7-9 and J usage is TRBJ1-1, with D possibly TRBD1 on 6 matching bases. Germline values: CDR1 SEHNR, CDR2 FQNEAQ (reference sequence). The CDR3 runs to 14 residues. Deletions cut 3 bases from V and 0 bases from J, with 8 bases between.

The chain uses TRBV7-8 and TRBJ2-1, with D unclear. V lost 9 bases and J lost 0, with 18 bases in between. Germline loops: CDR1 SGHVS, CDR2 FQNEAQ. The length of the CDR3 is 16 residues. CDR3 protein: CASQLHRPSSYNEQFF. Written as DNA, the CDR3 is TGTGCCAGTCAACTACATCGTCCGAGCTCCTACAATGAGCAGTTCTTC.

Only a few counts were recorded for this clonotype. The chain is built from TRBV11-3 and TRBJ2-5; TRBD2 matches at 11 bases. From germline, CDR1 is SGHNT and CDR2 YENEEA. This CDR3 is built from 15 residues. V shed 1 base and J 5 bases; nucleotides not matched to a gene: 3. The CDR3 DNA sequence: TGTGCCAGCAGCTTAGGTCTAGCGGGGGGCGAGACCCAGTACTTC. It encodes CASSLGLAGGETQYF.

This clonotype was found a few times. The chain is built from TRBV7-9 and TRBJ1-6; TRBD1 might be the D (6 bases). The germline gives CDR1 SEHNR, CDR2 FQNEAQ (reference sequence). The CDR3 runs 14 residues. V lost 3 bases, J lost 8 bases, and 11 bases lay in between. The CDR3 DNA reads TGTGCCAGCAGCTTCGACAGGTTCGATTCACCCCTCCACTTT. This translates into CASSFDRFDSPLHF.

This clonotype was counted at least ten times. The chain uses TRBV12-3 or TRBV12-4 and TRBJ2-1; TRBD1 matches at 9 bases. Unmatched junction bases numbered 6, after V lost 0 bases and J lost 0 bases. This CDR3 contains 18 residues. The CDR3 region is CASSLARRTGVSYNEQFF. As DNA, the CDR3 is TGTGCCAGCAGTTTAGCTCGAAGGACAGGGGTCTCCTACAATGAGCAGTTCTTC.

This rearrangement joins TRBV7-3 to TRBJ2-6; no clear D gene. CDR1 and CDR2 (germline): SGHTA, FQGTGA. The V gene lost 2 bases and the J gene lost 1 base, with 12 bases spanning the gap. The length of the CDR3 is 17 residues. CDR3 sequence (DNA): TGTGCCAGCAGCTTAGATGCGGCTGCATCTGGGGCCAACGTCCTGACTTTC. It translates to CASSLDAAASGANVLTF.

This clonotype was recorded at least ten times. The genes are TRBV30 and TRBJ2-7; D possibly uses TRBD1 or TRBD2 (5 bases each). Trimming cost V 1 base and J 7 bases, with 14 bases left between them. Germline V CDR1 and CDR2: GTSNPN, SVGIG (reference sequence). The CDR3 loop spans 13 amino acids. The CDR3 region is CAWSDTMRGEQYF. CDR3 DNA sequence: TGTGCCTGGAGTGATACGATGAGGGGAGAGCAGTACTTC.

This clonotype was seen many times. V gene TRBV4-1 combines with J gene TRBJ2-5; 7 nucleotides line up with TRBD2. The CDR3 has 15 residues. CDR1 is MGHRA, CDR2 YSYEKL, per germline. V shed 1 base and J 3 bases; nucleotides not matched to a gene: 5. The CDR3 nucleotides are TGCGCCAGCAGCCAAGTGACTAGCCGGGAAGAGACCCAGTACTTC. Its protein is CASSQVTSREETQYF.

J is TRBJ2-1 and V is TRBV5-5, with 14 bases aligning to TRBD2. Trimming removed 3 bases from V and 7 bases from J; junction bases left unmatched: 9. The CDR3 has 17 amino acids. In germline, CDR1 is SGHKS, CDR2 YYEKEE (reference sequence). CDR3 nucleotide sequence: TGTGCCAGCAGCTCCTCTTGGACTAGCGGGGGGAGTAATGAGCAGTTCTTC. Amino acids: CASSSSWTSGGSNEQFF. Complete variable domain (other parts from reference TRBV5-5 and TRBJ2-1): DAGVTQSPTHLIKTRGQQVTLRCSPISGHKSVSWYQQVLGQGPQFIFQYYEKEERGRGNFPDRFSARQFPNYSSELNVNALLLGDSALYLCASSSSWTSGGSNEQFFGPGTRLTVL.

Points on this clonotype: This may be a read error, as it is one base from a much larger clone. The V and J genes are TRBV11-2 and TRBJ1-3; maybe TRBD1 (5 bases). V shed 5 bases and J shed 4 bases, with 18 bases lying between them. This CDR3 comprises 16 residues. Germline loops: CDR1 SGHAT, CDR2 FQNNGV. The CDR3 sequence: CASSPRDGTSGNTIYF. The CDR3 DNA is TGTGCCAGCAGCCCCCGGGACGGTACTTCAGGAAACACCATATATTTT.

This clonotype has at least ten counts. The chain joins TRBV12-3 or TRBV12-4 to TRBJ2-5; D could derive from TRBD1 or TRBD2 (6 bases each). Trimming removed 6 bases from V and 3 bases from J, with 14 bases in between. There are 14 residues in the CDR3. The CDR3 here is CASSAGHREETQYF. CDR3 coding DNA: TGTGCCAGCAGCGCGGGACACCGAGAAGAGACCCAGTACTTC.

This clonotype was counted ten times or more. This chain uses TRBV29-1 with TRBJ1-3; TRBD1 is a possible D gene (6 bases). CDR1 is SQVTM and CDR2 is ANQGSEA in the germline V gene. V was shortened by 6 bases and J by 4 bases, with 10 bases between the two germline ends. The CDR3 contains 12 residues. The CDR3 loop is CSVRDNGNTIYF. CDR3 nucleotide sequence: TGCAGCGTGCGGGACAACGGAAACACCATATATTTT.

The rearrangement joins TRBV5-1 to TRBJ1-1; possible D gene TRBD1, 5 bases. CDR1 is SGHRS and CDR2 is YFSETQ in the germline V gene. V was cut by 0 bases and J by 5 bases, with 14 bases left in between. CDR3 size: 15 residues. The CDR3: CASSLGTRTGTEAFF. CDR3 DNA: TGCGCCAGCAGCTTGGGGACACGTACGGGTACTGAAGCTTTCTTT.

This clonotype was recorded many times. The CDR3 is CSARDEGVSLNYGYTF. CDR3 bases: TGCAGTGCTAGAGACGAGGGGGTGTCTCTTAACTATGGCTACACCTTC. The V gene is TRBV20-1, the J gene TRBJ1-2; possibly TRBD1 for D (6 bases). Germline CDR1 reads DFQATT; CDR2 reads SNEGSKA (reference sequence). Trimming left V 0 bases short and J 1 base short, with 15 bases between. This CDR3 comprises 16 residues.